The clone carrying this T cell receptor beta chain was counted a few times. RNA transcripts gave rise to amplified TCR beta CDR3 regions. First-round RT-PCR with HTBI primers amplified the TCR CDR3 region. TCRdb ran MiXCR on the multiplex PCR reads and lists one entry per CDR3 protein. The sample holds approximately 360,000 distinct CDR3 sequences; 20% to 25% are singletons and the top ten take over 70%. This sample was included in a study of T cells in Graves' hyperthyroidism and ophthalmopathy. The CDR3 totals 15 residues. Germline values: CDR1 LGHNT, CDR2 FRNRAP. J was trimmed by 1 base and V by 1 base; bases with no gene match: 1.

This receptor was identified in a man aged 50 or older with Graves' hyperthyroidism. The sample taken for sequencing was blood. The chain couples TRBV12-5 to TRBJ1-5; 7 positions agree with TRBD1. The CDR3 DNA reads as TGTGCTAGTGGTTTGGACAGGGGAAGCAATCAGCCCCAGCATTTT. It yields the protein CASGLDRGSNQPQHF. Together with reference TRBV12-5 and TRBJ1-5, the CDR3 gives the full variable domain: DARVTQTPRHKVTEMGQEVTMRCQPILGHNTVFWYRQTMMQGLELLAYFRNRAPLDDSGMPKDRFSAEMPDATLATLKIQPSEPRDSAVYFCASGLDRGSNQPQHFGDGTRLSIL.